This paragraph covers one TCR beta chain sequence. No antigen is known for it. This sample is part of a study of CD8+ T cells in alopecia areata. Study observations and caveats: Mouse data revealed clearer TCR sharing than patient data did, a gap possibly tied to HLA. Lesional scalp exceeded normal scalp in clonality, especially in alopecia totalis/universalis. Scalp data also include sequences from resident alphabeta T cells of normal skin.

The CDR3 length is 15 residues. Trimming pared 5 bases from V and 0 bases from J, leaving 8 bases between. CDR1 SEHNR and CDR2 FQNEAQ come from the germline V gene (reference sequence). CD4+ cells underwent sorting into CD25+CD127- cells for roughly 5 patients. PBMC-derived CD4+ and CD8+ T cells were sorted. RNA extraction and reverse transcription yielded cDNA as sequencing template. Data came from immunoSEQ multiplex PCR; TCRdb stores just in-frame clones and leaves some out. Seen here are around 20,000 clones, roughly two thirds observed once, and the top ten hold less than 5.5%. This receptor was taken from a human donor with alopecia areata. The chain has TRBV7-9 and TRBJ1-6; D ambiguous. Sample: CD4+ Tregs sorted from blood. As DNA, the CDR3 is TGTGCCAGCAGCAGAGCTAGCTCCTATAATTCACCCCTCCACTTT. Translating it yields CASSRASSYNSPLHF.